This T cell receptor beta chain came from a study of blood T cell repertoires in COVID-19. As originally analysed: Amplification from reference gene primers served as the basis for estimated nucleated cell counts. Here immunoSEQ multiplex PCR was the method, and the copy in TCRdb shows in-frame clones only, minus some. That table gives V, J and clone size, and the DNA gave D and trimming. The table has about 170,000 clones, about 74% seen once. CDR1 and CDR2 (germline): SGHKS, YYEKEE (reference sequence). The CDR3 loop spans 17 amino acids. After removal of 1 base from V and 2 bases from J, the junction contained 5 bases not matched to a gene.

This sequence was found in an elderly woman with acute or convalescent COVID-19. The chain couples TRBV5-5 to TRBJ2-7; 14 positions agree with TRBD2. Sequenced: peripheral blood. DNA for the CDR3: TGTGCCAGCAGCTTGCGACTAGCGGGAGGGCAGGCCTACGAGCAGTACTTC. It specifies CASSLRLAGGQAYEQYF.